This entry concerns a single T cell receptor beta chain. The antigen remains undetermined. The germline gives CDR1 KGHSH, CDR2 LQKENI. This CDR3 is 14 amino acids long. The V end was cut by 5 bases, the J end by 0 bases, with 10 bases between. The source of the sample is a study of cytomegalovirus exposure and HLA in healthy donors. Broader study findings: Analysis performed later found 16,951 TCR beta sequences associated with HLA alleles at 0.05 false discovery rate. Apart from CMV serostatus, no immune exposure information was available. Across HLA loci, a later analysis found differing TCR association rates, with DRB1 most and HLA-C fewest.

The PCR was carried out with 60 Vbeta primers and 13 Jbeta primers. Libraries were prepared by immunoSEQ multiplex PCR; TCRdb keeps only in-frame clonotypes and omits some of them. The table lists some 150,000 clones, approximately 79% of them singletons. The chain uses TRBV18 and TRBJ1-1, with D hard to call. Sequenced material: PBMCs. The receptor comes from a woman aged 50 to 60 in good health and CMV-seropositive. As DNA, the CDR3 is TGTGCCAGCTCAGCGGAGAGAATGAACACTGAAGCTTTCTTT. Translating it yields CASSAERMNTEAFF.